This T cell receptor beta chain emerged from a study of cytomegalovirus exposure and HLA in healthy donors. Overall study findings and caveats: The presence/absence work took it that sequencing depth was about the same across donors. One later analysis reportedly identified an Asian-associated ancestry cluster that showed fewer N-insertions than the approximately 600-donor mean. Later analysis demonstrated an association between a missense DCLRE1C variant and TCR beta V- and J-gene trimming. Previous analysis showed most TCR beta V segments were productive about 87% or about 30% of the time.

On this clone: Its antigen remains unknown.

Per the germline V gene, CDR1 is GTSNPN and CDR2 is SVGIG (reference sequence). The V gene lost 6 bases and the J gene lost 4 bases, with 10 bases spanning the gap. The CDR3 is 13 residues long. The study ran its PCR with 60 Vbeta and 13 Jbeta primers. The method was immunoSEQ multiplex PCR; TCRdb's version includes in-frame clones alone and lacks a portion of them. Here the sample table reports 60,000 to 70,000 clones. The TCR sequence derives from a boy younger than 18 in good health and CMV-seronegative. The J gene is TRBJ1-6, the V gene TRBV30; a possible D gene is TRBD1 (6 bases). The sample consisted of PBMCs. The CDR3 here is CACSTGYNSPLHF. The CDR3 DNA sequence: TGTGCCTGCTCAACAGGGTATAATTCACCCCTCCACTTT.